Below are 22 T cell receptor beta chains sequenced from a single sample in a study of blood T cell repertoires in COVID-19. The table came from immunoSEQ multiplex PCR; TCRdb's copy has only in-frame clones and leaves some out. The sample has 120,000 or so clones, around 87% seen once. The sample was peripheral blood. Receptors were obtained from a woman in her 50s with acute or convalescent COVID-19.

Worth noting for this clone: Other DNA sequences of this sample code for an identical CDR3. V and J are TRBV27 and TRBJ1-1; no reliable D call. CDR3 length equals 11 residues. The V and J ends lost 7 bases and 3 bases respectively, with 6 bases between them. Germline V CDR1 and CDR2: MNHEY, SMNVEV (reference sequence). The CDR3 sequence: CASTGYTEAFF. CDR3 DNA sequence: TGTGCCAGCACAGGATACACTGAAGCTTTCTTT.

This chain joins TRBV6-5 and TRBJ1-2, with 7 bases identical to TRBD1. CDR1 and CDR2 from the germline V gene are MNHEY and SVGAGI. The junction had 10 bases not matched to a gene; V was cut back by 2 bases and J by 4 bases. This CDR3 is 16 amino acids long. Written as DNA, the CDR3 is TGTGCCAGCAGTTACCCGGGACAGACAAGAGGCTATGGCTACACCTTC. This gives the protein CASSYPGQTRGYGYTF.

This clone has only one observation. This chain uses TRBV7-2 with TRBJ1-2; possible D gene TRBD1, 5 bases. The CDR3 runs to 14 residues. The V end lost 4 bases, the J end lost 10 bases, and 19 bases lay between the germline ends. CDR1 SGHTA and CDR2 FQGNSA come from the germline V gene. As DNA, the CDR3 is TGTGCCAGCAGCTCCGTCCCCGGGACTAAAAACTACACCTTC. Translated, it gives CASSSVPGTKNYTF.

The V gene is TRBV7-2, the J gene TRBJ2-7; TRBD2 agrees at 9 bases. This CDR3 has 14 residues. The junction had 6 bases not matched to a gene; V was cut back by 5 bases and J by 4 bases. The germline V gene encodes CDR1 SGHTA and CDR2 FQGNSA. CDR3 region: CASSDIAGVYEQYF. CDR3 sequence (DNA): TGTGCCAGCAGCGATATAGCGGGGGTTTACGAGCAGTACTTC.

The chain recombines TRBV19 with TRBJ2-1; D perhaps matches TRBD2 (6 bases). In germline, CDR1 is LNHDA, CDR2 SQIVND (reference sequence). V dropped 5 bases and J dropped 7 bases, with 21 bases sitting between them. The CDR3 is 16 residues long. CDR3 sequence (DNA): TGTGCCAGTAGTTTTATGACTAGTCCGCGGCGGAATGAGCAGTTCTTC. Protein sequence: CASSFMTSPRRNEQFF.

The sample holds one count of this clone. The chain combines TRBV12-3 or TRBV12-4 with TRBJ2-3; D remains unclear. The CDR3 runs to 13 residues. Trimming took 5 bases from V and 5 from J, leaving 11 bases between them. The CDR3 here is CASSPQTLDTQYF. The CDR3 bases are TGTGCCAGCAGTCCCCAGACATTAGATACGCAGTATTTT.

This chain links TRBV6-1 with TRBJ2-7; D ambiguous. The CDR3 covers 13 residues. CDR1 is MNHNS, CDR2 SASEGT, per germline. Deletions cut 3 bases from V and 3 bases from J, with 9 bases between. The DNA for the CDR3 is TGTGCCAGCAGTGAGGCAGGTCGCTACGAGCAGTACTTC. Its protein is CASSEAGRYEQYF.

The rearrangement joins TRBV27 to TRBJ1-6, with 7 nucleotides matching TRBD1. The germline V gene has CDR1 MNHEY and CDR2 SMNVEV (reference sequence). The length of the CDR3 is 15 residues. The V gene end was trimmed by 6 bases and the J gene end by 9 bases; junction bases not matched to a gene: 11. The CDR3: CASSPVGTAGSPLHF. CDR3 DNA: TGTGCCAGCAGCCCCGTAGGGACAGCGGGTTCACCCCTCCACTTT.

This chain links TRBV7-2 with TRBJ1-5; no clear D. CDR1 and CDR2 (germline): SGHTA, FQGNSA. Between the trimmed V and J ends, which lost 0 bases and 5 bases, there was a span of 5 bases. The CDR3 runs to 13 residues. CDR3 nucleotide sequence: TGTGCCAGCAGCTTAGCCGGGTATCAGCCCCAGCATTTT. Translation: CASSLAGYQPQHF.

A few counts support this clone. The CDR3: CASSLGGEDTGELFF. CDR3 DNA: TGTGCCAGCAGCTTAGGAGGGGAGGACACCGGGGAGCTGTTTTTT. V usage is TRBV7-2 and J usage is TRBJ2-2, with D perhaps matching TRBD2 (6 bases). CDR1 and CDR2 (germline): SGHTA, FQGNSA. The length of the CDR3 is 15 residues. The germline V and J ends were trimmed by 1 base and 3 bases, with 9 bases remaining between them.

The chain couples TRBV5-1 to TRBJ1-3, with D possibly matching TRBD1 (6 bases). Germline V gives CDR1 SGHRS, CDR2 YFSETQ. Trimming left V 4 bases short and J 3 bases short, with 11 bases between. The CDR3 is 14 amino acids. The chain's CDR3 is CASSTQGFGNTIYF. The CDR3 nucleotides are TGCGCCAGCAGCACACAGGGATTTGGAAACACCATATATTTT.

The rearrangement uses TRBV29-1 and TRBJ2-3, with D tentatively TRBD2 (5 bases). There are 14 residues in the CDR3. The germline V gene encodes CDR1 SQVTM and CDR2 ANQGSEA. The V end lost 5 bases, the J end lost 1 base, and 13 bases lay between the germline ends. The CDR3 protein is CSVRGRARTDTQYF. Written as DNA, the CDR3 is TGCAGCGTTCGGGGAAGGGCGCGCACAGATACGCAGTATTTT.

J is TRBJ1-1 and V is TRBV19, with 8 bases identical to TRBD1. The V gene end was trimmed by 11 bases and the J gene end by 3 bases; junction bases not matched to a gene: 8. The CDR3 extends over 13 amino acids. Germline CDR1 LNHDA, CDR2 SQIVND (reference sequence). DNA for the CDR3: TGTGCCGCACTGGACAGGGAGCACACTGAAGCTTTCTTT. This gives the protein CAALDREHTEAFF.

The CDR3 region has the DNA TGTGCCAGCAGTCCAGTAGCTCTGGTTTATAGCAATCAGCCCCAGCATTTT. It yields the protein CASSPVALVYSNQPQHF. The chain couples TRBV27 to TRBJ1-5; no definite D call. Trimming removed 5 bases from V and 0 bases from J, with 17 bases in between. This CDR3 contains 17 residues. Germline-derived CDR1 and CDR2 are MNHEY and SMNVEV (reference sequence).

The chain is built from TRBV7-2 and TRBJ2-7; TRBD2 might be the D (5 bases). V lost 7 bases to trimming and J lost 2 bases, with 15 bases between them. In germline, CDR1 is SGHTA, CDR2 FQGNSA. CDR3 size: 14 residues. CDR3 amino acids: CASTVGRATYEQYF. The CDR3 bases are TGTGCCAGCACCGTAGGGCGGGCGACCTACGAGCAGTACTTC.

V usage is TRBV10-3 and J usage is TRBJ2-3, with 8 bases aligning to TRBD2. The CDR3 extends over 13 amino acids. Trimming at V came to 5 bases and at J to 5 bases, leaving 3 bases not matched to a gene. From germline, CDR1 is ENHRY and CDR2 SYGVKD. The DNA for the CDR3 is TGTGCCATCAGTCGCCTAGCGGGAGATACGCAGTATTTT. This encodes CAISRLAGDTQYF.

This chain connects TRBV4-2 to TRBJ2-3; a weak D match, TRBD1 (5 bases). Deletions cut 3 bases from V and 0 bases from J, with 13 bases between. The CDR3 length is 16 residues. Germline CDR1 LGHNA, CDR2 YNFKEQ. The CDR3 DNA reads TGTGCCAGCAGCCACACGCAGGGTACTAGCACAGATACGCAGTATTTT. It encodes CASSHTQGTSTDTQYF.

The CDR3 sequence: CATSDSEQGYNEQFF. Written as DNA, the CDR3 is TGTGCCACCAGTGATTCAGAACAGGGTTACAATGAGCAGTTCTTC. The J gene is TRBJ2-1, the V gene TRBV24-1; D perhaps matches TRBD1 (6 bases). CDR1 KGHDR and CDR2 SFDVKD come from the germline V gene. V dropped 2 bases and J dropped 4 bases, with 11 bases sitting between them. The CDR3 spans 15 residues.

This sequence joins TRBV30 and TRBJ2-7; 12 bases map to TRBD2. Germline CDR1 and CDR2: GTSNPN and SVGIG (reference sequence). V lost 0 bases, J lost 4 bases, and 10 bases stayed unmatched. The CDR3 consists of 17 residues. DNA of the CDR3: TGTGCCTGGAGTGTACGCCCTCTACTAGCGGGGGGTTACGAGCAGTACTTC. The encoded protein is CAWSVRPLLAGGYEQYF.

CDR3 residues: CAVAQRGTDTQYF. In DNA, the CDR3 is TGTGCCGTCGCGCAGCGAGGTACAGATACGCAGTATTTT. V is TRBV6-5 and J is TRBJ2-3; D is uncertain. This CDR3 comprises 13 residues. Germline CDR1 reads MNHEY; CDR2 reads SVGAGI. Trimming left V 11 bases short and J 3 bases short, with 15 bases between.

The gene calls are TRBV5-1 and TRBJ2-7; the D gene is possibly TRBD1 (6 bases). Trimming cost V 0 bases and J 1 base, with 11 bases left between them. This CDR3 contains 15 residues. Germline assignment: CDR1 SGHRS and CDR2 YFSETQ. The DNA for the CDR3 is TGCGCCAGCAGCTTGGAACAGGGCACTTCCTACGAGCAGTACTTC. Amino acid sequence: CASSLEQGTSYEQYF. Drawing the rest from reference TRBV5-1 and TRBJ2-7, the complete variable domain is KAGVTQTPRYLIKTRGQQVTLSCSPISGHRSVSWYQQTPGQGLQFLFEYFSETQRNKGNFPGRFSGRQFSNSRSEMNVSTLELGDSALYLCASSLEQGTSYEQYFGPGTRLTVT.

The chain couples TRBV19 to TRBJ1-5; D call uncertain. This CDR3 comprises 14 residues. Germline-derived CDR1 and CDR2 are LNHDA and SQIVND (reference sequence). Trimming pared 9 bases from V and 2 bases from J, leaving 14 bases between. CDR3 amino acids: CASRIRLGNQPQHF. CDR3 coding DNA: TGTGCCAGCCGCATCCGGTTGGGCAATCAGCCCCAGCATTTT. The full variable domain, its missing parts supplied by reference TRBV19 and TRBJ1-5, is DGGITQSPKYLFRKEGQNVTLSCEQNLNHDAMYWYRQDPGQGLRLIYYSQIVNDFQKGDIAEGYSVSREKKESFPLTVTSAQKNPTAFYLCASRIRLGNQPQHFGDGTRLSIL.